This is a list of T cell receptor beta chains from one sample in a study of cytomegalovirus exposure and HLA in healthy donors. Generated by immunoSEQ multiplex PCR, the TCRdb table keeps only in-frame clones and is missing some. The sample carries 65,000 or so clones, around 96% recorded once. Sequenced input: PBMCs. These receptors originate from a man aged 18 to 30 in good health and CMV-seropositive. Each CDR3 is given with its conserved first and last residue. The D gene is left open where the match is weak. Not all rows give a size; the values are once, few, many and, for expanded clones, a class.

NA	TRBV18	NA	TRBJ2-5	CASSPRNSQETQYF	TGTGCCAGCTCACCAAGGAACAGCCAAGAGACCCAGTACTTC
NA	TRBV28	NA	TRBJ2-7	CASSLLEQGSEQYF	TGTGCCAGCAGTTTACTTGAACAGGGATCCGAGCAGTACTTC
NA	TRBV5-1	NA	TRBJ1-2	CASTELTANYGYTF	TGCGCCAGCACCGAGCTTACGGCTAACTATGGCTACACCTTC
TRBD1	TRBV27	NA	TRBJ1-1	CASSRTGGSKVGEAFF	TGTGCCAGCAGCCGGACAGGGGGAAGTAAAGTTGGTGAAGCTTTCTTT
TRBD1	TRBV28	NA	TRBJ1-2	CASSLLVGGDREGLGYTF	TGTGCCAGCAGTTTACTCGTCGGGGGGGACAGGGAAGGTCTTGGCTACACCTTC
NA	TRBV27	NA	TRBJ1-5	CASRRGGEPQHF	TGTGCCAGCAGGCGAGGGGGAGAGCCCCAGCATTTT
TRBD1	TRBV19	NA	TRBJ2-3	CASSRTGRLVTQYF	TGTGCCAGTAGTAGGACAGGGCGGTTGGTTACGCAGTATTTT
TRBD1	TRBV11-2	NA	TRBJ1-4	CASSLDPTGRFGEKLFF	TGTGCCAGCAGCTTAGACCCGACAGGGAGGTTTGGTGAAAAACTGTTTTTT
NA	TRBV6-1	NA	TRBJ2-2	CASSDAEPRGTGELFF	TGTGCCAGCAGTGACGCGGAGCCGCGGGGCACCGGGGAGCTGTTTTTT
TRBD2	TRBV11-2	NA	TRBJ2-3	CASSFAGGARSDTQYF	TGTGCCAGCAGCTTTGCCGGGGGGGCCCGGTCAGATACGCAGTATTTT
NA	TRBV6-1	few	TRBJ1-1	CASTKGEAGEAFF	TGTGCCAGCACCAAGGGAGAGGCTGGTGAAGCTTTCTTT
TRBD2	TRBV6-5	NA	TRBJ2-7	CASSPPGGYEQYF	TGTGCCAGCAGTCCCCCCGGGGGGTACGAGCAGTACTTC
NA	TRBV4-2	NA	TRBJ2-7	CASSQELVEYEQYF	TGTGCCAGCAGCCAAGAACTAGTTGAGTACGAGCAGTACTTC
TRBD1	TRBV6-1	NA	TRBJ2-7	CASSEGGRGHEQYF	TGTGCCAGCAGTGAAGGTGGCAGGGGGCACGAGCAGTACTTC
TRBD1	TRBV5-4	once	TRBJ2-3	CASSLGTASTDTQYF	TGTGCCAGCAGCTTAGGGACAGCTAGCACAGATACGCAGTATTTT
NA	TRBV7-2	NA	TRBJ1-1	CASSLVVFWVGGLTEAFF	TGTGCCAGCAGCTTAGTGGTGTTTTGGGTCGGGGGGCTCACTGAAGCTTTCTTT
TRBD2	TRBV9	NA	TRBJ2-1	CASSVGTIPYNEQFF	TGTGCCAGCAGCGTCGGGACTATCCCATACAATGAGCAGTTCTTC
TRBD1	TRBV11-2	NA	TRBJ1-1	CASSLRQGRSEAFF	TGTGCCAGCAGCTTAAGACAGGGGAGGTCTGAAGCTTTCTTT
NA	TRBV19	NA	TRBJ2-7	CASSIYQGEQYF	TGTGCCAGTAGTATATACCAGGGCGAGCAGTACTTC
NA	TRBV5-1	NA	TRBJ2-6	CASSLEGRGSGANVLTF	TGCGCCAGCAGCTTGGAGGGAAGAGGGTCTGGGGCCAACGTCCTGACTTTC
TRBD1	TRBV4-1	NA	TRBJ2-7	CASRRGQGADEQYF	TGCGCCAGCAGAAGGGGACAGGGAGCCGACGAGCAGTACTTC
TRBD2	TRBV27	NA	TRBJ2-3	CASSPTPLAGGPDTQYF	TGTGCCAGCAGTCCAACCCCCTTAGCGGGGGGGCCAGATACGCAGTATTTT
TRBD1	TRBV6-4	NA	TRBJ2-3	CASSDRTGGSDTQYF	TGTGCCAGCAGTGATAGGACAGGGGGCTCGGATACGCAGTATTTT
NA	TRBV19	NA	TRBJ1-5	CASSDYSNQPQHF	TGTGCCAGTAGTGACTATAGCAATCAGCCCCAGCATTTT
TRBD1	TRBV7-3	once	TRBJ1-6	CASSLGQGSSPLHF	TGTGCCAGCAGCTTAGGACAGGGGAGTTCACCCCTCCACTTT
NA	TRBV6-1	NA	TRBJ1-5	CASSELTGWYYSNQPQHF	TGTGCCAGCAGTGAGCTGACAGGTTGGTACTATAGCAATCAGCCCCAGCATTTT
NA	TRBV5-1	NA	TRBJ2-2	CASSYLGTGELFF	TGCGCCAGCAGCTATCTCGGGACCGGGGAGCTGTTTTTT
NA	TRBV7-9	NA	TRBJ1-2	CASSEAGREGYTF	TGTGCCAGCAGCGAAGCCGGGAGGGAGGGCTACACCTTC
NA	TRBV15	NA	TRBJ1-4	CATSSMNRGTYEKLFF	TGTGCCACCAGCAGCATGAATAGGGGAACATACGAAAAACTGTTTTTT
NA	TRBV28	NA	TRBJ1-1	CASSSLGHEAFF	TGTGCCAGCAGTTCCCTGGGGCATGAAGCTTTCTTT
TRBD1	TRBV29-1	NA	TRBJ1-2	CSVGGETGGPNYGYTF	TGCAGCGTTGGTGGGGAGACAGGGGGGCCTAACTATGGCTACACCTTC
NA	TRBV6-5	NA	TRBJ1-5	CASRRDSNQPQHF	TGTGCCAGCAGGAGAGATAGCAATCAGCCCCAGCATTTT
TRBD1	TRBV28	few	TRBJ1-6	CASSFRGTENSPLHF	TGTGCCAGCAGTTTTCGTGGGACAGAAAATTCACCCCTCCACTTT
TRBD1	TRBV19	medium-sized	TRBJ2-2	CASSIGQDLFTGELFF	TGTGCCAGTAGTATTGGACAGGACCTGTTCACCGGGGAGCTGTTTTTT
TRBD1	TRBV7-3	NA	TRBJ2-2	CASSLLGDSNTGELFF	TGTGCCAGCAGCTTATTAGGGGACAGTAACACCGGGGAGCTGTTTTTT
NA	TRBV27	NA	TRBJ1-5	CASGGYSNQPQHF	TGTGCCAGCGGAGGCTATAGCAATCAGCCCCAGCATTTT
TRBD1	TRBV16	NA	TRBJ1-1	CASSQSRGRGTEAFF	TGTGCCAGCAGCCAATCCAGGGGGCGAGGTACTGAAGCTTTCTTT
TRBD1	TRBV30	NA	TRBJ1-5	CAWRKGQGSNQPQHF	TGTGCCTGGAGAAAGGGACAGGGCAGCAATCAGCCCCAGCATTTT
NA	TRBV5-4	NA	TRBJ2-5	CASSNLSRETQYF	TGTGCCAGCAGCAACCTCTCCCGGGAGACCCAGTACTTC
TRBD1	TRBV5-1	NA	TRBJ1-5	CASSLGGDSYQPQHF	TGCGCCAGCAGCCTGGGAGGGGACAGTTATCAGCCCCAGCATTTT
NA	TRBV7-9	NA	TRBJ1-1	CASSLAEFGGIPEAFF	TGTGCCAGCAGCTTAGCGGAATTTGGGGGCATCCCTGAAGCTTTCTTT
NA	TRBV27	NA	TRBJ2-1	CASSLGLAANEQFF	TGTGCCAGCAGTCTTGGGTTAGCGGCCAATGAGCAGTTCTTC
TRBD2	TRBV2	NA	TRBJ2-2	CASSDGWLAGLKRNTGELFF	TGTGCCAGCAGTGACGGGTGGCTAGCGGGACTGAAGCGGAACACCGGGGAGCTGTTTTTT
TRBD1	TRBV14	NA	TRBJ2-3	CADRVCTGDTQYF	TGTGCCGACAGGGTTTGCACGGGGGATACGCAGTATTTT
NA	TRBV2	once	TRBJ2-7	CASSEGWGGRYEQYF	TGTGCCAGCAGTGAAGGGTGGGGGGGCCGCTACGAGCAGTACTTC
TRBD2	TRBV13	NA	TRBJ2-3	CASSLTPGGDTQYF	TGTGCCAGCAGCTTGACGCCCGGGGGGGATACGCAGTATTTT
TRBD1	TRBV6-1	medium-sized	TRBJ2-7	CASSEEAGTGGYEQYF	TGTGCCAGCAGTGAAGAAGCCGGGACAGGGGGCTACGAGCAGTACTTC
NA	TRBV4-2	NA	TRBJ2-1	CASSQDGISYNEQFF	TGTGCCAGCAGCCAAGACGGGATCTCCTACAATGAGCAGTTCTTC
NA	TRBV7-9	once	TRBJ1-1	CASSLGDRGHEVNTEAFF	TGTGCCAGCAGCTTAGGGGATCGGGGACACGAAGTGAACACTGAAGCTTTCTTT
TRBD1	TRBV28	NA	TRBJ1-5	CASSSTEDRVNNQPQHF	TGTGCCAGCAGTTCTACCGAGGACAGGGTTAATAATCAGCCCCAGCATTTT
TRBD2	TRBV15	NA	TRBJ2-1	CATSRSGSSNNEQFF	TGTGCCACCAGCAGAAGCGGGAGTAGTAACAATGAGCAGTTCTTC